A selection of T cell receptor beta chains follows, all from one sample in a study of PD-L1 blockade in urothelial cancer. The data were produced by immunoSEQ multiplex PCR, yet TCRdb's version contains in-frame clones alone and is incomplete. This table has tens of thousands of clones, roughly 80% appearing once. The starting material was PBMCs, obtained around atezolizumab (anti-PD-L1) treatment. The receptor source for this set is a man aged 65-85 years with urothelial cancer. Each CDR3 is given with its conserved first and last residue. D genes are given only for firm matches. Only part of the rows carry a size: once, few, many, or a class if the clone is expanded.

j_call clone_size v_call d_call cdr3_nt cdr3_aa
TRBJ1-5 few TRBV30 TRBD1 TGTGCCTGGAGTGTTAGGACAGGGAGGACGCAGCCCCAGCATTTT CAWSVRTGRTQPQHF
TRBJ1-2 - TRBV7-3 TRBD1 TGTGCCAGCAGTCGATTCGGGGACAGGGGGGATGGCTACACCTTC CASSRFGDRGDGYTF
TRBJ1-1 - TRBV27 - TGTGCCAGCAGTTTCCGGACAGACTCCTCCGGGGCTGCTTTCTTT CASSFRTDSSGAAFF
TRBJ1-2 - TRBV7-2 - TGTGCCAGCAGTGTACAGGGTGGCGGCTACACCTTC CASSVQGGGYTF
TRBJ2-5 - TRBV4-1 - TGCGCCAGCAGCCAAAGTGGGACACAAGAGACCCAGTACTTC CASSQSGTQETQYF
TRBJ1-5 - TRBV6-1 - TGTGCCAGCAGTCGACAGCCTTATCAGCCCCAGCATTTT CASSRQPYQPQHF
TRBJ2-2 few TRBV4-2 - TGTGCCAGCAGCCAAGGAGGGACCGGGGAGCTGTTTTTT CASSQGGTGELFF
TRBJ2-5 - TRBV29-1 TRBD1 TGCAGCGTTGAAGGACAGGGGGCAGAAGAGACCCAGTACTTC CSVEGQGAEETQYF
TRBJ2-3 - TRBV7-2 TRBD1 TGTGCCAGCCAGACCGGGACAGGGAAGCAGTATTTT CASQTGTGKQYF
TRBJ1-2 - TRBV7-2 TRBD1 TGTGCCAGCAGCCAAACCCGCGGACAGGGGGCGGTTGGCTACACCTTC CASSQTRGQGAVGYTF
TRBJ2-1 - TRBV7-7 TRBD2 TGTGCCAGCAGCTCGGGGGGGGCCAATGAGCAGTTCTTC CASSSGGANEQFF
TRBJ2-1 - TRBV4-2 TRBD2 TGTGCCAGCAGCCGAGCGGGACTAGCGCCCGACAATGAGCAGTTCTTC CASSRAGLAPDNEQFF
TRBJ2-1 - TRBV20-1 - TGCAGTGCTAGAGGAGTGAATGAGCAGTTCTTC CSARGVNEQFF